The clone carrying this T cell receptor (beta chain) was detected only a few times. The antigen remains undetermined. This sample is drawn from a study of blood T cells in healthy people across ages. Germline V gene data show CDR1 as MGHDK and CDR2 as SYGVNS. The CDR3 runs 16 residues. V was shortened by 4 bases and J by 0 bases, with 13 bases between the two germline ends. Every donor provided approximately 9.2 milliliters of peripheral blood. PCR was performed a second time for roughly 7 to 12 cycles using a sample-barcoded 5' primer and a J-beta primer mix. Each CDR3 protein gets one entry after TCRdb re-called the 5' RACE reads with MiXCR. The sample includes 550,000 to 600,000 distinct CDR3 sequences, roughly 48% of them seen just once. Points from the study as a whole: Because sorting was not performed, PBMCs prevented conclusive naive versus antigen-experienced comparison.

This receptor was obtained from a man at least 80 years old in good health. The sequenced sample consisted of blood. The rearrangement links TRBV25-1 to TRBJ2-1, with D hard to call. CDR3: CASSGETYYSYNEQFF. Written as DNA, the CDR3 is TGTGCCAGCAGTGGCGAAACGTATTACTCCTACAATGAGCAGTTCTTC.